These T cell receptor beta chains were read from a single sample in a study of graft-versus-host responses after intestinal transplantation. The table came from immunoSEQ multiplex PCR; TCRdb's copy has only in-frame clones and leaves some out. The table records around 31,000 clones, around 83% of them present only once. For these TCRs, the target antigens are not known. The sequencing used unstimulated CD8+ T cells sorted from spleen or lymph node cells, collected before intestinal transplant. These receptors were taken from a human donor who received an intestinal transplant. Each CDR3 is given with its conserved first and last residue. The D gene is left open where the match is weak. Clone sizes are given selectively: once, few, many, or a class where the clone is expanded.

V gene	D gene	clone size	J gene	CDR3 protein	CDR3 DNA
TRBV2	TRBD1	-	TRBJ1-3	CASKDRVSGNTIYF	TGTGCCAGTAAAGACAGGGTCTCTGGAAACACCATATATTTT
TRBV6-1	-	-	TRBJ2-4	CASSEELLAKNIQYF	TGTGCCAGCAGTGAAGAGCTCCTAGCCAAAAACATTCAGTACTTC
TRBV27	-	-	TRBJ2-7	CASSLSQLDEQYF	TGTGCCAGCAGTTTATCCCAGTTGGACGAGCAGTACTTC
TRBV5-4	-	-	TRBJ2-7	CASSQGGLTEQYF	TGTGCCAGCAGCCAGGGTGGTCTAACCGAGCAGTACTTC
TRBV9	TRBD2	-	TRBJ2-2	CASSPRLGGGANGELFF	TGTGCCAGCAGCCCCCGTCTGGGCGGGGGGGCCAACGGGGAGCTGTTTTTT
TRBV29-1	-	-	TRBJ2-5	CSVEGLGGGRETQYF	TGCAGCGTTGAAGGGTTGGGAGGGGGGCGAGAGACCCAGTACTTC
TRBV13	TRBD1	once	TRBJ1-1	CASSSDRGPEAFF	TGTGCCAGCAGCTCAGACAGGGGGCCTGAAGCTTTCTTT
TRBV7-3	TRBD1	-	TRBJ1-1	CASSLKGRGYTEAFF	TGTGCCAGCAGCTTAAAGGGCAGGGGGTACACTGAAGCTTTCTTT
TRBV7-3	-	-	TRBJ2-5	CASSLRAETQYF	TGTGCCAGCAGCTTAAGGGCGGAGACCCAGTACTTC
TRBV6-1	TRBD2	once	TRBJ2-5	CASSQLAGDEETQYF	TGTGCCAGCAGTCAGCTAGCGGGGGACGAAGAGACCCAGTACTTC
TRBV29-1	-	-	TRBJ1-4	CSVEDLWSGEKLFF	TGCAGCGTTGAAGATCTCTGGTCGGGTGAAAAACTGTTTTTT
TRBV27	TRBD2	once	TRBJ2-1	CASSFPGLAYNEQFF	TGTGCCAGCAGTTTCCCGGGACTAGCGTACAATGAGCAGTTCTTC
TRBV4-1	TRBD1	-	TRBJ2-7	CASSPWTGYEQYF	TGCGCCAGCAGCCCCTGGACAGGGTACGAGCAGTACTTC
TRBV7-8	TRBD2	-	TRBJ2-7	CASSTPGGSGLLAGGYEQYF	TGTGCCAGCAGCACCCCGGGGGGTTCAGGGCTACTAGCGGGGGGTTACGAGCAGTACTTC
TRBV6-1	TRBD1	-	TRBJ2-7	CASSGRDRVREQYF	TGTGCCAGCAGTGGCCGGGACAGGGTTCGCGAGCAGTACTTC
TRBV6-7	-	-	TRBJ1-2	CASSSEDCGYTF	TGTGCCAGCAGTTCCGAGGATTGTGGCTACACCTTC
TRBV14	-	-	TRBJ2-7	CASRPIRGKSLHEQYF	TGTGCCAGCAGACCGATAAGGGGGAAATCCCTCCACGAGCAGTACTTC
TRBV7-9	TRBD1	-	TRBJ1-1	CASSLALGGGDDEAFF	TGTGCCAGCAGCTTAGCGTTAGGGGGCGGGGATGATGAAGCTTTCTTT
TRBV6-6	TRBD1	-	TRBJ1-2	CASSYVGQGGYGYTF	TGTGCCAGCAGTTACGTAGGACAGGGGGGCTATGGCTACACCTTC
TRBV27	-	-	TRBJ2-2	CASRDRGNTGELFF	TGTGCCAGCAGGGATCGAGGGAACACCGGGGAGCTGTTTTTT
TRBV15	-	-	TRBJ2-4	CATSRDPLTTGTQNIQYF	TGTGCCACCAGCAGAGACCCCTTAACTACCGGGACTCAAAACATTCAGTACTTC
TRBV23-1	-	-	TRBJ2-7	CASSHPPRRQGHMFYEQYF	TGCGCCAGCAGTCACCCCCCACGGCGGCAGGGTCACATGTTTTACGAGCAGTACTTC
TRBV7-9	-	-	TRBJ2-3	CASSHQDGGRITDTQYF	TGTGCCAGCAGCCATCAAGACGGGGGACGGATCACAGATACGCAGTATTTT
TRBV6-5	-	-	TRBJ1-2	CASSYITGNFGYTF	TGTGCCAGCAGTTACATCACAGGCAATTTTGGCTACACCTTC
TRBV27	-	-	TRBJ1-1	CASSLSGRRGYTEAFF	TGTGCCAGCAGTTTATCAGGGCGCAGGGGCTACACTGAAGCTTTCTTT
TRBV29-1	TRBD2	-	TRBJ2-1	CSTSGLAGGINEQFF	TGCAGCACATCCGGACTAGCGGGAGGGATAAATGAGCAGTTCTTC
TRBV10-3	TRBD1	-	TRBJ2-7	CAIGTVSYEQYF	TGTGCCATCGGGACAGTCTCCTACGAGCAGTACTTC
TRBV27	-	-	TRBJ2-1	CASSLSGAYNEQFF	TGTGCCAGCAGTTTATCGGGGGCGTACAATGAGCAGTTCTTC
TRBV11-2	TRBD2	-	TRBJ2-7	CASGVSGSFYEQYF	TGTGCCAGCGGAGTCAGCGGGAGCTTTTACGAGCAGTACTTC
TRBV6-5	-	-	TRBJ1-1	CASSYSSGASSEAFF	TGTGCCAGCAGTTACTCTTCAGGGGCGAGCTCTGAAGCTTTCTTT
TRBV7-9	-	-	TRBJ2-5	CASSLGGAVPETQYF	TGTGCCAGCAGCTTAGGGGGAGCCGTACCGGAGACCCAGTACTTC
TRBV27	-	-	TRBJ2-2	CASSSAGELFF	TGTGCCAGCAGTTCGGCCGGGGAGCTGTTTTTT